These 22 T cell receptor beta chains originate from one sample sequenced in a study of blood T cell repertoires in COVID-19. Produced via immunoSEQ multiplex PCR; TCRdb's table is partial and in-frame only. The sample shows 200,000 or so clones, around four fifths of them seen only once. The sequenced sample consisted of peripheral blood. The source is a woman in her 30s with acute or convalescent COVID-19.

This rearrangement joins TRBV5-1 to TRBJ1-2, with D possibly TRBD1 on 6 matching bases. CDR1 is SGHRS and CDR2 is YFSETQ in the germline V gene. Trimming took off 3 bases at V and 8 bases at J, with 17 bases between the two ends. The CDR3 totals 14 residues. The chain's CDR3 is CASSYHTGSEGYTF. The CDR3, as DNA: TGCGCCAGCAGCTATCACACAGGGTCGGAGGGCTACACCTTC.

The table lists this clone with a count of one. This chain joins TRBV2 and TRBJ2-2; 7 nucleotides line up with TRBD1. Trimming took 7 bases from V and 0 from J; bases not matched to a gene: 5. This CDR3 comprises 15 residues. CDR1 and CDR2 (germline): SNHLY, FYNNEI. The DNA of the CDR3 is TGTGCCAGCAAGGCAGGGACAGCGAACACCGGGGAGCTGTTTTTT. Translation gives CASKAGTANTGELFF.

The chain carries TRBV6-5 and TRBJ2-3; perhaps TRBD2 as D (5 bases). Trimming pared 6 bases from V and 2 bases from J, leaving 9 bases between. Germline CDR1 reads MNHEY; CDR2 reads SVGAGI. The CDR3 totals 13 residues. DNA of the CDR3: TGTGCCAGCAGGAGGGCGAACACAGATACGCAGTATTTT. This translates into CASRRANTDTQYF.

The chain employs TRBV3-1 (or the pseudogene TRBV3-2) and TRBJ1-3; no clear D gene. Germline loops: CDR1 LGHDT, CDR2 YNNKEL (reference sequence). This CDR3 has 15 amino acids. V was cut by 6 bases and J by 4 bases, with 16 bases left in between. The CDR3 nucleotides read TGTGCCAGCAGTCTGACGGCCCGGAGAGGAAACACCATATATTTT. It is translated as CASSLTARRGNTIYF.

For the CDR3, the DNA is TGTGCCAGCAGTTTATATAGCGGGAAAGAGACCCAGTACTTC. It encodes CASSLYSGKETQYF. The rearrangement links TRBV27 to TRBJ2-5; TRBD2 matches 8 bases. CDR3 length equals 14 residues. The germline gives CDR1 MNHEY, CDR2 SMNVEV (reference sequence). With V trimmed by 1 base and J by 3 bases, 1 base remained unmatched.

This clone was counted a few times. The chain is built from TRBV4-3 and TRBJ1-1; D unclear. Trimming shortened V by 0 bases and J by 3 bases, and 17 bases separated the two germline ends. CDR1 is LGHNA and CDR2 is YSLEER in the germline V gene. The CDR3 has 17 residues. The CDR3 is CASSQDLITRPDTEAFF. CDR3 in DNA: TGCGCCAGCAGCCAAGATCTAATTACTAGGCCCGACACTGAAGCTTTCTTT.

The genes are TRBV30 and TRBJ1-2; TRBD1 matches 8 bases. V lost 2 bases to trimming and J lost 13 bases; unmatched junction nucleotides: 9. In germline, CDR1 is GTSNPN, CDR2 SVGIG (reference sequence). This CDR3 comprises 12 residues. CDR3 in DNA: TGTGCCTGGAGTCCCGGGGGACAGGTGCTCACCTTC. It codes for CAWSPGGQVLTF.

The count of this clone is one. This sequence joins TRBV25-1 and TRBJ1-1, with a tentative D call TRBD1 (6 bases). CDR1 MGHDK and CDR2 SYGVNS come from the germline V gene. Between the trimmed V and J ends, which lost 6 bases and 8 bases, there was a span of 7 bases. The CDR3 loop spans 10 amino acids. CDR3 nucleotide sequence: TGTGCCAGCAGGGACAGAGAAGCTTTCTTT. Translating it yields CASRDREAFF.

The chain joins TRBV19 to TRBJ2-3; 10 positions match TRBD2. Germline loops: CDR1 LNHDA, CDR2 SQIVND (reference sequence). The CDR3 has 15 amino acids. The V segment lost 6 bases and the J segment 5 bases; nucleotides outside the gene matches: 8. CDR3 nucleotides: TGTGCCAGTAGGCTTGGACTAGCGGCCGGAGATACGCAGTATTTT. It yields the protein CASRLGLAAGDTQYF. The full variable domain, with the rest looked up from reference TRBV19 and TRBJ2-3, is DGGITQSPKYLFRKEGQNVTLSCEQNLNHDAMYWYRQDPGQGLRLIYYSQIVNDFQKGDIAEGYSVSREKKESFPLTVTSAQKNPTAFYLCASRLGLAAGDTQYFGPGTRLTVL.

The V call is TRBV10-1, the J call TRBJ2-2, with TRBD1 identical over 10 bases. Germline CDR1 WNHNN, CDR2 SYGVQD (reference sequence). This CDR3 has 14 residues. Trimming removed 4 bases from V and 7 bases from J; junction bases left unmatched: 3. As DNA, the CDR3 is TGCGCCAGCAGTGGACAGGGGGCCGGCGGGGAGCTGTTTTTT. Residues: CASSGQGAGGELFF.

V is TRBV10-1 and J is TRBJ2-2, with TRBD1 matching over 8 bases. Per the germline V gene, CDR1 is WNHNN and CDR2 is SYGVQD (reference sequence). This CDR3 is built from 15 residues. The J segment lost 4 bases and the V segment lost 6 bases, leaving 7 bases of the junction unmatched. The CDR3 spells CASSVGRGPTGELFF. Written as DNA, the CDR3 is TGCGCCAGCAGCGTTGGCAGGGGGCCCACCGGGGAGCTGTTTTTT.

This sequence joins TRBV7-9 and TRBJ2-7; possibly TRBD1 for D (6 bases). The CDR3 length is 15 residues. V dropped 0 bases and J dropped 6 bases, with 15 bases sitting between them. CDR1 SEHNR and CDR2 FQNEAQ come from the germline V gene (reference sequence). CDR3 coding DNA: TGTGCCAGCAGCTTAGCCCAGGGGTCCCTAGGCGAGCAGTACTTC. Translating gives CASSLAQGSLGEQYF.

The chain uses TRBV7-2 and TRBJ2-7; tentatively, D is TRBD1 (6 bases). CDR3 size: 14 residues. Trimming took off 3 bases at V and 3 bases at J, with 12 bases between the two ends. Germline V CDR1 and CDR2: SGHTA, FQGNSA. CDR3 protein: CASSFDRIRYEQYF. The CDR3 DNA follows: TGTGCCAGCAGCTTTGACAGGATCCGCTACGAGCAGTACTTC. Combining the CDR3 with reference TRBV7-2 and TRBJ2-7 gives the whole variable domain GAGVSQSPSNKVTEKGKDVELRCDPISGHTALYWYRQSLGQGLEFLIYFQGNSAPDKSGLPSDRFSAERTGGSVSTLTIQRTQQEDSAVYLCASSFDRIRYEQYFGPGTRLTVT.

This chain uses TRBV28 with TRBJ1-3, with D unclear. Germline loops: CDR1 MDHEN, CDR2 SYDVKM. V shed 11 bases and J shed 0 bases, with 11 bases lying between them. The CDR3 has 13 residues. In nucleotides, the CDR3 is TGTGCCGGCCGAGCGAGCTCTGGAAACACCATATATTTT. Its protein product is CAGRASSGNTIYF.

The sample holds one count of this clone. The chain joins TRBV28 to TRBJ2-1, with 9 positions matching TRBD1. CDR1 MDHEN and CDR2 SYDVKM come from the germline V gene. The CDR3 is 16 residues long. The V and J ends lost 5 bases and 2 bases, in that order; junction bases with no gene match: 7. The CDR3 protein is CASSHPGTGTYNEQFF. The CDR3 coding sequence is TGTGCCAGCAGTCACCCCGGGACAGGGACCTACAATGAGCAGTTCTTC.

This sequence joins TRBV18 and TRBJ1-3; D is possibly TRBD1 (6 bases). Trimming left V 5 bases short and J 2 bases short, with 13 bases between. Germline CDR1 is KGHSH and CDR2 is LQKENI. CDR3 size: 15 residues. CDR3 sequence (DNA): TGTGCCAGCTCAAACCAACAGGGACCTGGAAACACCATATATTTT. Protein sequence: CASSNQQGPGNTIYF. The whole variable domain, filled in from reference TRBV18 and TRBJ1-3, reads NAGVMQNPRHLVRRRGQEARLRCSPMKGHSHVYWYRQLPEEGLKFMVYLQKENIIDESGMPKERFSAEFPKEGPSILRIQQVVRGDSAAYFCASSNQQGPGNTIYFGEGSWLTVV.

The J gene is TRBJ1-4, the V gene TRBV5-1, with 7 nucleotides matching TRBD1. Trimming cost V 1 base and J 8 bases; bases outside gene matches: 8. The CDR3 has 15 amino acids. Germline assignment: CDR1 SGHRS and CDR2 YFSETQ. This CDR3 is CASSLRGTEGEKLFF. The CDR3, as DNA: TGCGCCAGCAGCTTGCGGGGGACAGAGGGCGAAAAACTGTTTTTT.

V usage is TRBV27 and J usage is TRBJ1-5; D unresolved. Trimming pared 2 bases from V and 5 bases from J, leaving 7 bases between. Germline V gives CDR1 MNHEY, CDR2 SMNVEV (reference sequence). The CDR3 has 13 residues. The DNA for the CDR3 is TGTGCCAGCAGTTTACTCCGGGATCAGCCCCAGCATTTT. Translated, it gives CASSLLRDQPQHF.

This chain connects TRBV27 to TRBJ2-7, with 11 nucleotides matching TRBD1. With V trimmed by 6 bases and J by 6 bases, 10 bases remained unmatched. There are 15 residues in the CDR3. The germline gives CDR1 MNHEY, CDR2 SMNVEV (reference sequence). DNA of the CDR3: TGTGCCAGCAGGCCCTCGGGGACAGGGGGGATCGAGCAGTACTTC. Amino acid sequence: CASRPSGTGGIEQYF.

The chain employs TRBV3-1 (or the pseudogene TRBV3-2) and TRBJ2-7; 9 nucleotides align to TRBD2. Germline-derived CDR1 and CDR2 are LGHDT and YNNKEL (reference sequence). CDR3 size: 17 residues. V was clipped by 0 bases and J by 4 bases; unmatched bases: 10. The CDR3 DNA follows: TGTGCCAGCAGCCAAGATCTTGGGCCAGCGGGAGGTTACGAGCAGTACTTC. It codes for CASSQDLGPAGGYEQYF.

The V gene is TRBV11-2, the J gene TRBJ2-3; a possible D gene is TRBD2 (7 bases). The CDR3 contains 14 residues. Trimming left V 11 bases short and J 4 bases short, with 19 bases between. CDR1 SGHAT and CDR2 FQNNGV come from the germline V gene. This CDR3 reads CAEEGGGLADTQYF. The CDR3 DNA sequence: TGTGCCGAGGAGGGGGGAGGGCTGGCAGATACGCAGTATTTT.

The CDR3 region has the DNA TGTGCCAGCAGCGCCGGGACAGGGGGAAACACCATATATTTT. Protein: CASSAGTGGNTIYF. The chain carries TRBV9 and TRBJ1-3; 9 nucleotides align to TRBD1. V was pared by 3 bases and J by 4 bases, with 2 bases of the junction left unmatched. CDR1 is SGDLS, CDR2 YYNGEE, per germline. The CDR3 has 14 amino acids. Filled out from reference TRBV9 and TRBJ1-3, the complete variable domain reads DSGVTQTPKHLITATGQRVTLRCSPRSGDLSVYWYQQSLDQGLQFLIQYYNGEERAKGNILERFSAQQFPDLHSELNLSSLELGDSALYFCASSAGTGGNTIYFGEGSWLTVV.